The next 26 T cell receptor beta chains were all read from a single sample in a study of cytomegalovirus exposure and HLA in healthy donors. The PCR ran on 60 Vbeta and 13 Jbeta primers. Clones were read by immunoSEQ multiplex PCR, and TCRdb kept only the in-frame ones, dropping some. The sample shows over 200,000 clones, roughly 82% of them seen only once. Sequenced material: PBMCs. The source of these receptors is a man aged 35-49 years in good health and CMV-seropositive.

The rearrangement links TRBV5-4 to TRBJ2-7; D gene uncertain. The CDR3 has 15 residues. V was trimmed by 0 bases and J by 0 bases, leaving 10 bases between them. The germline V gene has CDR1 SGHNT and CDR2 YYREEE (reference sequence). The DNA for the CDR3 is TGTGCCAGCAGCTTGGAGCCGGGTAGCTCCTACGAGCAGTACTTC. Encoded protein: CASSLEPGSSYEQYF.

The chain carries TRBV28 and TRBJ2-7, with 8 bases lining up with TRBD2. The CDR3 is 14 residues long. CDR1 MDHEN and CDR2 SYDVKM come from the germline V gene. The ends lost 6 bases at V and 5 bases at J; junction bases unmatched: 9. This CDR3 reads CASSPGGGKNEQYV. CDR3 coding DNA: TGTGCCAGCAGCCCCGGGGGGGGCAAGAACGAGCAGTACGTC.

The gene calls are TRBV29-1 and TRBJ1-5; D unclear. The CDR3 is made up of 13 amino acids. Trimming took off 6 bases at V and 3 bases at J, with 12 bases between the two ends. Germline-derived CDR1 and CDR2 are SQVTM and ANQGSEA. This CDR3 is CSVQVSLNQPQHF. CDR3 DNA sequence: TGCAGCGTCCAGGTCAGCCTCAATCAGCCCCAGCATTTT.

The chain is built from TRBV4-2 and TRBJ1-3; D possibly corresponds to TRBD1 (5 bases). V was clipped by 5 bases and J by 4 bases, with 9 bases between them. Germline V CDR1 and CDR2: LGHNA, YNFKEQ. This CDR3 spans 13 amino acids. CDR3 sequence (DNA): TGTGCCAGCAGCTCAGGGCGAGGAAACACCATATATTTT. It translates to CASSSGRGNTIYF.

The rearrangement joins TRBV7-2 to TRBJ1-2; 7 bases match TRBD1. Trimming at V came to 3 bases and at J to 2 bases, leaving 12 bases not matched to a gene. This CDR3 spans 17 amino acids. The germline gives CDR1 SGHTA, CDR2 FQGNSA. The CDR3 loop reads CASSFGTAIRVNYGYTF. As DNA, the CDR3 is TGTGCCAGCAGCTTCGGGACAGCGATAAGAGTGAACTATGGCTACACCTTC.

This chain joins TRBV5-4 and TRBJ1-1, with 9 bases fitting TRBD1. Germline CDR1 and CDR2: SGHNT and YYREEE (reference sequence). With V trimmed by 4 bases and J by 0 bases, 4 bases remained unmatched. This CDR3 comprises 15 residues. As DNA, the CDR3 is TGTGCCAGCAGCCCACAGGGGGCATTGAACACTGAAGCTTTCTTT. It yields the protein CASSPQGALNTEAFF.

The V gene is TRBV27, the J gene TRBJ1-2; perhaps TRBD1 as D (5 bases). Trimming removed 1 base from V and 6 bases from J, with 15 bases in between. CDR3 length equals 15 residues. Germline values: CDR1 MNHEY, CDR2 SMNVEV (reference sequence). CDR3 amino acids: CASSLFGGGVNGYTF. The CDR3 DNA sequence: TGTGCCAGCAGTTTATTTGGAGGAGGGGTCAATGGCTACACCTTC.

The chain employs TRBV9 and TRBJ2-1; 14 nucleotides match TRBD2. J was trimmed by 9 bases and V by 3 bases; bases with no gene match: 8. This CDR3 has 16 residues. Germline assignment: CDR1 SGDLS and CDR2 YYNGEE. The CDR3 nucleotides read TGTGCCAGCAGCGGATCCGGGACTAGCGGGAGTCGTGAGCAGTTCTTC. Its protein product is CASSGSGTSGSREQFF.

This chain uses TRBV4-1 with TRBJ2-3; perhaps TRBD1 as D (6 bases). Trimming took off 4 bases at V and 2 bases at J, with 16 bases between the two ends. Germline V gene sequence: CDR1 MGHRA, CDR2 YSYEKL. This CDR3 region has 16 residues. The CDR3 DNA reads TGCGCCAGCAGCCGAGCACGGGACACTGACACAGATACGCAGTATTTT. Protein sequence: CASSRARDTDTDTQYF.

This clone was observed a handful of times. The gene calls are TRBV10-1 and TRBJ2-1, with 13 nucleotides matching TRBD2. The ends lost 4 bases at V and 7 bases at J; junction bases unmatched: 4. The CDR3 covers 15 residues. Germline CDR1 is WNHNN and CDR2 is SYGVQD (reference sequence). In DNA, the CDR3 is TGCGCCAGCAGTGCCGGGACTAGCGGGACTAATGAGCAGTTCTTC. Translating it yields CASSAGTSGTNEQFF.

The V call is TRBV7-8, the J call TRBJ2-7; D ambiguous. Germline loops: CDR1 SGHVS, CDR2 FQNEAQ. The CDR3 is made up of 14 amino acids. V lost 2 bases to trimming and J lost 6 bases, with 14 bases between them. This CDR3 reads CASSLSDIPLEQYF. The CDR3 DNA reads as TGTGCCAGCAGCTTATCCGACATACCTCTCGAGCAGTACTTC.

The chain combines TRBV6-1 with TRBJ2-5; TRBD2 is a possible D gene (7 bases). V was trimmed by 2 bases and J by 4 bases, leaving 14 bases between them. From germline, CDR1 is MNHNS and CDR2 SASEGT. This CDR3 is built from 15 residues. DNA of the CDR3: TGTGCCAGCAGTGAAAGTTGGAGGGGGGGAGAGACCCAGTACTTC. Translated, it gives CASSESWRGGETQYF.

The chain recombines TRBV5-4 with TRBJ2-7, with D possibly matching TRBD1 (5 bases). This CDR3 comprises 14 residues. Trimming stripped 4 bases from V and 0 bases from J, with 11 bases between. The germline CDR1 and CDR2 sequences are SGHNT and YYREEE (reference sequence). CDR3 DNA: TGTGCCAGCAGCCCCACAGGACACTCCTACGAGCAGTACTTC. This translates into CASSPTGHSYEQYF.

The rearrangement links TRBV27 to TRBJ2-7; tentatively, D is TRBD2 (5 bases). Germline V gene sequence: CDR1 MNHEY, CDR2 SMNVEV (reference sequence). The V end was cut by 6 bases, the J end by 3 bases, with 12 bases between. This CDR3 has 13 residues. This chain's CDR3 is CASSPKAVYEQYV. The CDR3 DNA reads TGTGCCAGCAGCCCCAAAGCGGTCTACGAGCAGTACGTC.

The chain couples TRBV11-3 to TRBJ2-3; D is ambiguous. The germline V gene has CDR1 SGHNT and CDR2 YENEEA. Trimming removed 3 bases from V and 2 bases from J, with 9 bases in between. The CDR3 totals 14 residues. CDR3 sequence (DNA): TGTGCCAGCAGCTTTTCCCGGGTCACAGATACGCAGTATTTT. Translated: CASSFSRVTDTQYF.

This clone was picked up a small number of times. CDR3 coding DNA: TGTGCCAGCAGTGGATTCGCTGGCGGGTATTCCTACAATGAGCAGTTCTTC. Amino acid sequence: CASSGFAGGYSYNEQFF. The chain couples TRBV6-1 to TRBJ2-1; D may be TRBD2 (5 bases). This CDR3 spans 17 amino acids. Trimming left V 4 bases short and J 1 base short, with 17 bases between. CDR1 and CDR2 from the germline V gene are MNHNS and SASEGT.

The chain joins TRBV7-9 to TRBJ1-2; 8 bases line up with TRBD1. Germline V gives CDR1 SEHNR, CDR2 FQNEAQ (reference sequence). J lost 3 bases, V lost 4 bases, and 10 bases had no gene match. The CDR3 is made up of 16 amino acids. CDR3 sequence reads: CASSSFTGQADYGYTF. The CDR3 DNA reads TGTGCCAGCAGCTCGTTCACGGGACAGGCGGACTATGGCTACACCTTC.

The gene calls are TRBV15 and TRBJ2-1, with TRBD2 matching 9 bases. The CDR3 extends over 18 amino acids. V shed 1 base and J 0 bases; nucleotides not matched to a gene: 7. CDR1 and CDR2 from the germline V gene are LNHNV and YYDKDF (reference sequence). CDR3 bases: TGTGCCACCAGCAGAGTCGGGCTAGCGGGGAGCTCCTACAATGAGCAGTTCTTC. It codes for CATSRVGLAGSSYNEQFF. Full variable domain (missing parts from reference TRBV15 and TRBJ2-1): DAMVIQNPRYQVTQFGKPVTLSCSQTLNHNVMYWYQQKSSQAPKLLFHYYDKDFNNEADTPDNFQSRRPNTSFCFLDIRSPGLGDTAMYLCATSRVGLAGSSYNEQFFGPGTRLTVL.

The CDR3 protein is CASSLALRGNSYEQYF. The CDR3 DNA reads TGTGCCAGCAGCTTAGCGTTACGCGGTAACTCCTACGAGCAGTACTTC. This chain connects TRBV7-9 to TRBJ2-7; no reliable D call. From germline, CDR1 is SEHNR and CDR2 FQNEAQ (reference sequence). The CDR3 is 16 residues long. With 0 bases removed from V and 0 bases from J, the gap between germline ends came to 12 bases.

This chain uses TRBV7-9 with TRBJ2-4; the match to TRBD2 covers 7 bases. V shed 4 bases and J 7 bases; nucleotides not matched to a gene: 10. Per the germline V gene, CDR1 is SEHNR and CDR2 is FQNEAQ (reference sequence). CDR3 length: 15 residues. The CDR3 spells CASSSLGEGANIQYF. The CDR3 DNA reads as TGTGCCAGCAGCTCCCTCGGGGAGGGCGCGAACATTCAGTACTTC.

The rearrangement links TRBV27 to TRBJ1-4, with D possibly matching TRBD1 (5 bases). This CDR3 has 15 amino acids. The V end lost 0 bases, the J end lost 8 bases, and 13 bases lay between the germline ends. Germline V gene sequence: CDR1 MNHEY, CDR2 SMNVEV (reference sequence). CDR3 DNA: TGTGCCAGCAGTTTATCGGTAGGGCGGGGGGAAAAACTGTTTTTT. Protein product: CASSLSVGRGEKLFF. The whole variable domain, filled in from reference TRBV27 and TRBJ1-4, reads EAQVTQNPRYLITVTGKKLTVTCSQNMNHEYMSWYRQDPGLGLRQIYYSMNVEVTDKGDVPEGYKVSRKEKRNFPLILESPSPNQTSLYFCASSLSVGRGEKLFFGSGTQLSVL.

The CDR3 nucleotides are TGTGCCTGGAGTTGGGGGACAGCCTACGAGCAGTACGTC. This sequence encodes CAWSWGTAYEQYV. The chain joins TRBV30 to TRBJ2-7; 7 bases are a match to TRBD1. J lost 2 bases, V lost 2 bases, and 3 bases had no gene match. Germline lookup yields CDR1 GTSNPN and CDR2 SVGIG (reference sequence). The CDR3 is 13 amino acids.

J is TRBJ1-1 and V is TRBV4-1; 7 bases agree with TRBD1. The CDR3 is 15 amino acids. Germline lookup yields CDR1 MGHRA and CDR2 YSYEKL. The J segment lost 4 bases and the V segment lost 4 bases, leaving 9 bases of the junction unmatched. CDR3 sequence (DNA): TGCGCCAGCAGCCCTACCCGGACAGGCGGCACTGAAGCTTTCTTT. This encodes CASSPTRTGGTEAFF.

The rearrangement uses TRBV9 and TRBJ1-1; TRBD1 aligns across 12 bases. Germline CDR1 is SGDLS and CDR2 is YYNGEE. The CDR3 consists of 16 residues. Trimming removed 3 bases from V and 3 bases from J; junction bases left unmatched: 6. Written as DNA, the CDR3 is TGTGCCAGCAGCGCCGGGACAGGGGGCGCGTACACTGAAGCTTTCTTT. Protein sequence: CASSAGTGGAYTEAFF.

This clone occurred a few times. This chain links TRBV4-1 with TRBJ2-2, with D possibly matching TRBD1 (5 bases). V shed 1 base and J shed 3 bases, with 6 bases lying between them. Germline V CDR1 and CDR2: MGHRA, YSYEKL. The CDR3 extends over 14 amino acids. CDR3 in DNA: TGCGCCAGCAGCCAAGCAGGGCACACCGGGGAGCTGTTTTTT. This codes for CASSQAGHTGELFF.

The chain employs TRBV4-1 and TRBJ1-5; D is uncertain. The germline V gene has CDR1 MGHRA and CDR2 YSYEKL. V gave up 0 bases and J gave up 1 base, with 10 bases separating them. This CDR3 is 16 amino acids long. DNA for the CDR3: TGCGCCAGCAGCCAAGATCGATCAGTGAGCAATCAGCCCCAGCATTTT. Translated, it gives CASSQDRSVSNQPQHF.